This TCR beta chain was recovered during a study of cytomegalovirus exposure and HLA in healthy donors. 13 Jbeta primers and 60 Vbeta primers were used for the PCR. Clones were read by immunoSEQ multiplex PCR, and TCRdb kept only the in-frame ones, dropping some. Of fewer than 250,000 clones listed, around 88% are singletons. Notes on this clone: Antigen specificity is unknown.

Study conclusions and caveats: Per a prior analysis, the majority of TCR beta V segments were productive roughly 87% or roughly 30% of the time.

Germline CDR1 is LNHDA and CDR2 is SQIVND (reference sequence). The V gene end was trimmed by 3 bases and the J gene end by 5 bases; junction bases not matched to a gene: 5. This CDR3 spans 14 amino acids. This TCR came from a man aged 35-49 years in good health and CMV-seropositive. The chain links TRBV19 to TRBJ2-5, with 8 bases that match TRBD1. The sequenced sample was PBMCs. CDR3 DNA sequence: TGTGCCAGTAGTATTGGACAGGGACTCGAGACCCAGTACTTC. Translation gives CASSIGQGLETQYF.